This T cell receptor (beta chain) was found in a study of cytomegalovirus exposure and HLA in healthy donors. The PCR employed 60 Vbeta primers together with 13 Jbeta primers. Here immunoSEQ multiplex PCR was the method, and the copy in TCRdb shows in-frame clones only, minus some. Found here are a few hundred thousand clones, less than 80% of them singletons; the top ten hold about 0.2%. Trimming removed 2 bases from V and 4 bases from J, with 17 bases in between. Germline V lookup: CDR1 ENHRY, CDR2 SYGVKD. The CDR3 runs to 16 residues. Healthy donors of bone marrow made up the group. Sampled while nominally healthy, donors likely had unrecorded immune exposures.

Sequencing was performed on PBMCs. The V call is TRBV10-3, the J call TRBJ1-1; TRBD1 is a possible D gene (5 bases). The sequence came from a girl aged 2-9 years in good health and CMV-seronegative. For the CDR3, the DNA is TGTGCCATCAGTGAGGAAGGGCAGGGTACGGGCACTGAAGCTTTCTTT. This sequence encodes CAISEEGQGTGTEAFF.